Listed below are T cell receptor beta chains from one sample, sequenced in a study of T cell responses to AZD1222 COVID-19 vaccine. Sequenced by immunoSEQ multiplex PCR; TCRdb stores in-frame clones only, minus some. Here the sample spans 70,000 or so clones, around 86% being singletons. This sample comprised peripheral blood, obtained on day 0 of AZD1222 vaccination. Receptor source: an adult in good health. Each CDR3 is given with its conserved first and last residue. The D gene is left open where the match is weak.

d_call j_call v_call cdr3_aa
. TRBJ2-2 TRBV24-1 CATSGGSNTGELFF
TRBD2 TRBJ2-7 TRBV7-2 CASSLRTSGPYEQYF
. TRBJ1-6 TRBV5-1 CASSYARDTAYNSPLHF
. TRBJ1-1 TRBV6-5 CASSYGGRTEAFF
TRBD1 TRBJ1-5 TRBV6-5 CASQQGSLNQPQHF
TRBD1 TRBJ1-1 TRBV3-1/TRBV3-2 CASSRAGGTEAFF
. TRBJ1-6 TRBV7-2 CASSIDLKHSSPLHF
TRBD1 TRBJ1-2 TRBV29-1 CSVETGEGYGYTF
. TRBJ1-1 TRBV18 CASSQVGRNTEAFF
. TRBJ1-2 TRBV28 CASSSSTGTGNHVYGYTF
. TRBJ1-4 TRBV12-3/TRBV12-4 CASIFNEKLFF
TRBD1 TRBJ1-5 TRBV6-2/TRBV6-3 CASSKQGNNQPQHF
. TRBJ2-7 TRBV6-5 CASSYSPSGSIYEQYF
TRBD1 TRBJ1-2 TRBV2 CASRPPGTVDGYTF
TRBD1 TRBJ1-4 TRBV12-3/TRBV12-4 CASSRDREILFF
. TRBJ2-7 TRBV2 CASSEVEQQYF
. TRBJ2-3 TRBV7-9 CASSHSNSDTQYF
. TRBJ1-1 TRBV11-2 CASKRSENTEAFF
. TRBJ2-3 TRBV7-2 CASSLGTARDTQYF
TRBD1 TRBJ1-6 TRBV7-4 CASSLRWDTGAPQGSPLHF
TRBD1 TRBJ2-7 TRBV4-3 CASSQRALRQGKVEQYF
. TRBJ1-1 TRBV7-3 CASSLRGNTEAFF
TRBD2 TRBJ2-3 TRBV5-1 CASSLAGGIDTQYF
TRBD1 TRBJ2-3 TRBV7-6 CASTEGARPSTDTQYF
TRBD1 TRBJ2-7 TRBV19 CASSIGDRGYEQYF
. TRBJ1-3 TRBV4-2 CASSRYRDSGNTIYF
. TRBJ1-3 TRBV19 CASTATLNSGNTIYF
. TRBJ1-2 TRBV4-2 CASSREDNYGYTF
. TRBJ2-2 TRBV6-5 CASSYSRTGTGELFF
. TRBJ1-5 TRBV19 CASSSTGDSNQPQHF
. TRBJ1-5 TRBV30 CAWSAELYEQPQHF
. TRBJ1-5 TRBV5-5 CASSFTGGGQPQHF
. TRBJ1-5 TRBV4-1 CASSPSLGSNQPQHF
. TRBJ1-2 TRBV6-4 CASSDSLGRMGGYTF
. TRBJ1-2 TRBV28 CASSRGRRGHTF
TRBD1 TRBJ2-7 TRBV11-2 CASSLDPGQGLEQYF
. TRBJ1-5 TRBV23-1 CASRVKGTTYYQPQHF
. TRBJ2-7 TRBV20-1 CSAGTTPQYF